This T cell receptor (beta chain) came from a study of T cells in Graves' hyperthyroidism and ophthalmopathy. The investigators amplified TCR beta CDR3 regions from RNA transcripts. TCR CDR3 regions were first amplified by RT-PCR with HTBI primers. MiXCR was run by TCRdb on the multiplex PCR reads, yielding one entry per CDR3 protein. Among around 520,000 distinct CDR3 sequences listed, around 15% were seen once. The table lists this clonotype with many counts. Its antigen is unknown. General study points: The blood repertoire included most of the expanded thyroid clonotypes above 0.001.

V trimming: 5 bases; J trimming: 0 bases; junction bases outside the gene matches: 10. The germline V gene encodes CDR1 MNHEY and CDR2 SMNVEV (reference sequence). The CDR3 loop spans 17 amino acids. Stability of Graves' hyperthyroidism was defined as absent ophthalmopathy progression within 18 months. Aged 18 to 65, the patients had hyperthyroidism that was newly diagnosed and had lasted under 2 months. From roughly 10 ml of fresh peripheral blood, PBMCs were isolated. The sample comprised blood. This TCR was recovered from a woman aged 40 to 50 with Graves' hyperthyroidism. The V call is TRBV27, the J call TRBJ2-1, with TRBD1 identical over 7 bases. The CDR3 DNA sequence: TGTGCCAGCAGTGAGTACAGGGGTCCGAGCTCCTACAATGAGCAGTTCTTC. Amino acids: CASSEYRGPSSYNEQFF.